This T cell receptor (beta chain) was captured by sequencing in a study of T-cell reconstitution after alpha-beta-depleted transplantation in children. A TCRbeta library incorporating unique molecular identifiers was prepared. TCRdb passed the PCR reads through MiXCR, listing each CDR3 protein once. This repertoire shows 190,000 or so distinct CDR3 sequences, approximately 14% found once; its top ten account for approximately 13%. This CDR3 region has 12 residues. Trimming left V 5 bases short and J 2 bases short, with 6 bases between. Per germline, CDR1 MDHEN and CDR2 SYDVKM. This clonotype came up many times.

This material consisted of PBMCs from the stem cell graft donor, taken from the stem cell graft. The receptor was derived from a human donor who donated a stem cell graft to a child with acute lymphoblastic leukemia. V usage is TRBV28 and J usage is TRBJ1-1; weak D call: TRBD1 (5 bases). The CDR3 reads CASSQGNTEAFF. DNA of the CDR3: TGTGCCAGCAGTCAGGGCAACACTGAAGCTTTCTTT.